The 25 T cell receptor beta chains presented below share a single source sample, sequenced in a study of persistence of HIV-infected CD4 T cells. What these receptors recognize is not known. The immunoSEQ assay was version 4, run in survey mode. Generated by immunoSEQ multiplex PCR, the TCRdb table keeps only in-frame clones and is missing some. The sample holds 45,000 or so clones; about 90% are singletons and the top ten take 3% to 3.5%. Anti-CD3/anti-CD28 beads served as a nonspecific positive control stimulus. CD4+ T cells upregulating both CD40 ligand and CD69 were sorted as responding cells. Specimen: CD4+ T cells sorted from PBMCs after roughly 18-hour stimulation, collected from a patient who received antiretroviral therapy. The receptors come from an adult woman with HIV who was CMV-seropositive.

Concerning this clone: The same CDR3 arises from other DNA sequences in this sample as well. This sequence joins TRBV5-1 and TRBJ2-5; D unclear. The germline gives CDR1 SGHRS, CDR2 YFSETQ. V lost 1 base and J 5 bases, leaving 3 bases between the germline ends. The CDR3 has 11 amino acids. As DNA, the CDR3 is TGCGCCAGCAGCTTGCAGGAGACCCAGTACTTC. Translating it yields CASSLQETQYF.

This chain uses TRBV19 with TRBJ2-2; TRBD2 aligns across 8 bases. Germline CDR1 reads LNHDA; CDR2 reads SQIVND (reference sequence). The CDR3 is made up of 19 amino acids. Trimming removed 10 bases from V and 1 base from J; junction bases left unmatched: 20. The CDR3 DNA sequence: TGTGCCACTAAGTGGGCCAAAGGGCTAACTAGCGGGAACACCGGGGAGCTGTTTTTT. Encoded protein: CATKWAKGLTSGNTGELFF.

This clone was detected a few times. V is TRBV15 and J is TRBJ2-2, with D possibly being TRBD2 (5 bases). V was clipped by 0 bases and J by 3 bases, with 11 bases between them. The CDR3 is 16 residues long. Looked up from germline, CDR1 is LNHNV and CDR2 is YYDKDF (reference sequence). The CDR3 DNA reads TGTGCCACCAGCAGAGATCCCGGAGGTCACACCGGGGAGCTGTTTTTT. Its translation: CATSRDPGGHTGELFF.

V and J are TRBV7-2 and TRBJ1-2; tentatively, D is TRBD1 (6 bases). Germline assignment: CDR1 SGHTA and CDR2 FQGNSA. The CDR3 has 14 amino acids. V lost 3 bases, J lost 6 bases, and 14 bases lay in between. The CDR3 coding sequence is TGTGCCAGCAGCTTGCGGCAGGGGACTAATGGCTACACCTTC. As protein: CASSLRQGTNGYTF.

The V call is TRBV5-8, the J call TRBJ1-6; no clear D gene. Germline CDR1 SGHTS, CDR2 YDEGEE. The V end lost 0 bases, the J end lost 10 bases, and 14 bases lay between the germline ends. This CDR3 region has 15 residues. The CDR3 DNA reads TGTGCCAGCAGCTTGGTTGTAGGGCCGGAGTCACCCCTCCACTTT. This translates into CASSLVVGPESPLHF.

The chain employs TRBV5-8 and TRBJ1-5; TRBD1 is a possible D gene (5 bases). CDR3 length equals 15 residues. The germline V gene encodes CDR1 SGHTS and CDR2 YDEGEE. Deletions cut 4 bases from V and 4 bases from J, with 15 bases between. In nucleotides, the CDR3 is TGTGCCAGCAGCCCGATAGGGGTGGCGAATCAGCCCCAGCATTTT. Protein sequence: CASSPIGVANQPQHF.

The rearrangement uses TRBV15 and TRBJ1-1; perhaps TRBD1 as D (5 bases). The germline V and J ends were trimmed by 8 bases and 3 bases, with 13 bases remaining between them. This CDR3 contains 13 residues. The V gene's germline CDR1 is LNHNV and CDR2 YYDKDF (reference sequence). The CDR3 sequence is CATRQYQYTEAFF. CDR3 DNA: TGTGCCACCCGACAGTACCAATACACTGAAGCTTTCTTT.

In DNA, the CDR3 is TGTGCCAGTAGTATCGGGCAGGGTGGTGAAGCTTTCTTT. Translation: CASSIGQGGEAFF. This chain joins TRBV19 and TRBJ1-1, with D possibly matching TRBD1 (5 bases). The CDR3 loop spans 13 amino acids. Germline CDR1 is LNHDA and CDR2 is SQIVND (reference sequence). V was cut by 3 bases and J by 7 bases, with 12 bases left in between.

CDR3 sequence reads: CASSRTPAGEAFF. CDR3 sequence (DNA): TGTGCCAGCAGCCGGACCCCGGCAGGTGAAGCTTTCTTT. The rearrangement uses TRBV6-5 and TRBJ1-1; no reliable D call. V was clipped by 6 bases and J by 7 bases, with 15 bases between them. CDR1 and CDR2 from the germline V gene are MNHEY and SVGAGI. This CDR3 has 13 amino acids.

The table lists this clone with a count of one. The chain links TRBV28 to TRBJ2-1; D gene ambiguous. Trimming removed 8 bases from V and 9 bases from J, with 17 bases in between. The germline V gene has CDR1 MDHEN and CDR2 SYDVKM. The CDR3 is 13 amino acids. CDR3 sequence: CASQDGGFSEQFF. CDR3 nucleotide sequence: TGTGCCAGCCAGGACGGTGGGTTCAGTGAGCAGTTCTTC.

The chain combines TRBV25-1 with TRBJ1-2; D not certain. Germline assignment: CDR1 MGHDK and CDR2 SYGVNS. This CDR3 is built from 14 residues. V gave up 2 bases and J gave up 3 bases, with 10 bases separating them. The CDR3 is CASSEGGGDYGYTF. CDR3 sequence (DNA): TGTGCCAGCAGTGAAGGAGGTGGAGACTATGGCTACACCTTC.

As DNA, the CDR3 is TGTGCCAGTAGGGTCCTTTTTAGGGAACGCAATCAGCCCCAGCATTTT. This gives the protein CASRVLFRERNQPQHF. This chain connects TRBV19 to TRBJ1-5; D remains unclear. Trimming removed 6 bases at V and 2 bases at J, with 17 bases between. The germline gives CDR1 LNHDA, CDR2 SQIVND (reference sequence). The CDR3 covers 16 residues. Full variable domain (remainder filled in from reference TRBV19 and TRBJ1-5): DGGITQSPKYLFRKEGQNVTLSCEQNLNHDAMYWYRQDPGQGLRLIYYSQIVNDFQKGDIAEGYSVSREKKESFPLTVTSAQKNPTAFYLCASRVLFRERNQPQHFGDGTRLSIL.

The V gene is TRBV27, the J gene TRBJ1-2, with 7 bases matching TRBD1. V lost 3 bases to trimming and J lost 8 bases; unmatched junction nucleotides: 15. CDR1 and CDR2 (germline): MNHEY, SMNVEV (reference sequence). This CDR3 region has 16 residues. The CDR3 loop is CASSFLTLQGRLGYTF. DNA of the CDR3: TGTGCCAGCAGTTTTCTCACACTACAGGGGAGATTGGGCTACACCTTC.

The rearrangement uses TRBV29-1 and TRBJ2-5, with 8 positions matching TRBD2. J lost 2 bases, V lost 6 bases, and 8 bases had no gene match. CDR1 and CDR2 from the germline V gene are SQVTM and ANQGSEA. CDR3 size: 14 residues. Here the CDR3 DNA reads TGCAGCGTGGGGGCTAGCGGGCTTCAAGAGACCCAGTACTTC. Translated: CSVGASGLQETQYF.

The CDR3 sequence: CASSPGTSGGQETQYF. The CDR3 nucleotides are TGTGCCAGCAGCCCTGGGACTAGCGGGGGACAAGAGACCCAGTACTTC. The rearrangement uses TRBV7-9 and TRBJ2-5, with 14 bases that match TRBD2. The CDR3 consists of 16 residues. The V segment lost 5 bases and the J segment 2 bases; nucleotides outside the gene matches: 4. Germline V gene lookup returns CDR1 SEHNR and CDR2 FQNEAQ (reference sequence).

The sample holds one count of this clone. The V and J genes are TRBV28 and TRBJ1-2, with D unresolved. The ends were cut back, 3 bases at V and 0 bases at J, with 11 bases in the middle. This CDR3 contains 15 residues. Per the germline V gene, CDR1 is MDHEN and CDR2 is SYDVKM. CDR3 region: CASSFGLSSNYGYTF. Here the CDR3 DNA reads TGTGCCAGCAGTTTTGGGCTCTCCTCTAACTATGGCTACACCTTC.

The chain employs TRBV10-3 and TRBJ1-1; D gene unclear. CDR1 and CDR2 from the germline V gene are ENHRY and SYGVKD. The germline V and J ends were trimmed by 9 bases and 1 base, with 9 bases remaining between them. This CDR3 is built from 12 residues. CDR3 in amino acids: CAIGRANTEAFF. As DNA, the CDR3 is TGTGCCATTGGACGGGCGAACACTGAAGCTTTCTTT.

CDR3 DNA sequence: TGCGCCAGCAGCCAAGAGAGGGGGAGCAATCAGCCCCAGCATTTT. Residues: CASSQERGSNQPQHF. The chain carries TRBV4-3 and TRBJ1-5, with D possibly matching TRBD1 (6 bases). The CDR3 totals 15 residues. Trimming left V 0 bases short and J 1 base short, with 7 bases between. Germline CDR1 LGHNA, CDR2 YSLEER.

This clone showed up just once. V gene TRBV18 combines with J gene TRBJ2-3; TRBD2 matches 7 bases. The CDR3 is 13 amino acids. CDR1 is KGHSH and CDR2 is LQKENI in the germline V gene. J lost 4 bases, V lost 6 bases, and 4 bases had no gene match. The CDR3 nucleotides are TGTGCCAGCTCGGGGGGGACCCCAGATACGCAGTATTTT. The encoded protein is CASSGGTPDTQYF.

The chain uses TRBV28 and TRBJ2-7; no reliable D call. From germline, CDR1 is MDHEN and CDR2 SYDVKM. The CDR3 contains 15 residues. Trimming took 2 bases from V and 5 from J, leaving 16 bases between them. The CDR3 region is CASSLRTRHVNEQYF. The CDR3 DNA reads TGTGCCAGCAGTTTACGTACCCGACATGTAAACGAGCAGTACTTC.

The chain recombines TRBV27 with TRBJ2-7; TRBD2 might be the D (6 bases). The CDR3 is 19 amino acids. V was trimmed by 5 bases and J by 2 bases, leaving 28 bases between them. In germline, CDR1 is MNHEY, CDR2 SMNVEV (reference sequence). CDR3 sequence reads: CASSIRSGVRAGPPYEQYF. Here the CDR3 DNA reads TGTGCCAGCAGTATAAGGTCGGGTGTCCGGGCGGGGCCTCCCTACGAGCAGTACTTC.

This clone was seen more than once but under ten times. The V gene is TRBV7-3, the J gene TRBJ2-5, with 8 bases aligning to TRBD2. The CDR3 spans 11 residues. The trim removed 5 bases at V and 7 bases at J, leaving 0 bases unmatched. CDR1 and CDR2 (germline): SGHTA, FQGTGA. CDR3 protein: CASSAGGTQYF. CDR3 DNA: TGTGCCAGCAGCGCGGGGGGGACCCAGTACTTC.

The V and J genes are TRBV7-3 and TRBJ1-6; 10 nucleotides match TRBD1. The CDR3 extends over 19 amino acids. V dropped 5 bases and J dropped 1; count of bases not matched to a gene: 11. Per germline, CDR1 SGHTA and CDR2 FQGTGA. As DNA, the CDR3 is TGTGCCAGCAGCCCGCACCAGGGACAGGGGAGGTCCTATAATTCACCCCTCCACTTT. Its protein is CASSPHQGQGRSYNSPLHF.

The chain joins TRBV19 to TRBJ2-3; a possible D gene is TRBD1 (5 bases). CDR1 is LNHDA, CDR2 SQIVND, per germline (reference sequence). Between the trimmed V and J ends, which lost 5 bases and 6 bases, there was a span of 15 bases. The CDR3 has 14 amino acids. The CDR3 loop is CASSPTAHKDTQYF. CDR3 in DNA: TGTGCCAGTAGTCCGACAGCCCACAAGGATACGCAGTATTTT. The full variable domain, its missing parts supplied by reference TRBV19 and TRBJ2-3, is DGGITQSPKYLFRKEGQNVTLSCEQNLNHDAMYWYRQDPGQGLRLIYYSQIVNDFQKGDIAEGYSVSREKKESFPLTVTSAQKNPTAFYLCASSPTAHKDTQYFGPGTRLTVL.

This rearrangement joins TRBV4-3 to TRBJ2-1; 13 bases map to TRBD2. Trimming removed 0 bases from V and 0 bases from J; junction bases left unmatched: 5. The CDR3 loop spans 19 amino acids. From germline, CDR1 is LGHNA and CDR2 YSLEER. The DNA for the CDR3 is TGCGCCAGCAGCCAAGAAGAGGGACTAGCGGGGCGCTCCTACAATGAGCAGTTCTTC. As protein: CASSQEEGLAGRSYNEQFF.